This TCR beta chain came from a study of CD8 T cells in Susac syndrome. In its sample, this clonotype was seen once. RNA amounts of roughly 0.45 to 1 ug underwent reverse transcription with random hexamers. MiXCR was run by TCRdb on the immunoSEQ multiplex PCR reads, yielding one entry per CDR3 protein. The repertoire has over 200,000 distinct CDR3 sequences, approximately 95% of them found once; the top ten carry 0.07% to 0.095%. This CDR3 contains 16 residues. The V end was cut by 5 bases, the J end by 2 bases, with 20 bases between. In germline, CDR1 is DFQATT, CDR2 SNEGSKA (reference sequence). The origin of this receptor is a human donor with multiple sclerosis. Sequencing used CD4+ T cells from PBMCs. This sequence joins TRBV20-1 and TRBJ2-3; TRBD2 is a possible D gene (7 bases). The CDR3, as DNA: TGCAGTGCTGTTCGCCAGGGGAGGGACCCCACAGATACGCAGTATTTT. This encodes CSAVRQGRDPTDTQYF.